A selection of T cell receptor beta chains follows, all from one sample in a study of Ad26.COV2.S vaccination and SARS-CoV-2 variants. Some clones are missing from TCRdb's copy, which holds only in-frame ones; the method was immunoSEQ multiplex PCR. Here the sample spans about 400,000 clones, roughly 90% being singletons. Here the sequenced sample was peripheral blood, taken in a trial of Ad26.COV2.S vaccine versus placebo. The origin of the receptors is a person between 18 and 65 years old who received the Ad26.COV2.S COVID-19 vaccine or a placebo. Each CDR3 is given with its conserved first and last residue. D genes are given only for firm matches. Only some rows state a clone size, as once, few, many or a class for expanded clones.

d_call,j_call,v_call,clone_size,cdr3_nt,cdr3_aa
.,TRBJ2-7,TRBV3-1/TRBV3-2,once,TGTGCCAGCAGCCACGGAGGCCCCTCCCAATTC,CASSHGGPSQF
.,TRBJ2-1,TRBV28,.,TGTGCCAGCTCCCAGTACGATGAGCAGTTCTTC,CASSQYDEQFF
.,TRBJ1-6,TRBV7-2,.,TGTGCCAGCAGCTTAGGGTGGGGGCAAGATTCACCCCTCCACTTT,CASSLGWGQDSPLHF
TRBD2,TRBJ2-1,TRBV28,.,TGTGCCAGCAGTCCCGGACTAGCGGGCAATGAGCAGTTCTTC,CASSPGLAGNEQFF
TRBD1,TRBJ1-4,TRBV18,once,TGTGCCAGCACGCAGGGGGCAACTAATGAAAAACTGTTTTTT,CASTQGATNEKLFF
TRBD2,TRBJ2-2,TRBV13,.,TGTGCCAGCAGTCAGCGGGGGTCCCGCTTCGGGGAGCTGTTTTTT,CASSQRGSRFGELFF
TRBD2,TRBJ2-1,TRBV11-3,.,TGTGCCAGCAGCTCAGCCACCGGGACTAGCGGGAGAAGTGAGCAGTTCTTC,CASSSATGTSGRSEQFF
.,TRBJ1-6,TRBV5-8,.,TGTGCCAGCAGCTTACGACAGTATAATTCACCCCTCCACTTT,CASSLRQYNSPLHF
TRBD1,TRBJ2-7,TRBV4-1,.,TGCGCCAGCAGCCAACCCCCCAGGGGGCGATCTGCCTACGAGCAGTACTTC,CASSQPPRGRSAYEQYF
TRBD2,TRBJ2-1,TRBV5-6,.,TGTGCCAGCAGCTCCCCGATCCTAGCGGGAGGGGCCAATGAGCAGTTCTTC,CASSSPILAGGANEQFF
.,TRBJ1-1,TRBV6-2/TRBV6-3,.,TGTGCCAGCAGTTACAGGGGGTTGAACACTGAAGCTTTCTTT,CASSYRGLNTEAFF
.,TRBJ2-1,TRBV10-3,.,TGTGCCACCCGGGGCACCGAGTCCTACAATGAGCAGTTCTTC,CATRGTESYNEQFF
.,TRBJ1-1,TRBV4-1,.,TGCGCCAGCAGCCATAAGACTTGGAGAGGGGGTGAAGCTTTCTTT,CASSHKTWRGGEAFF
TRBD1,TRBJ1-4,TRBV9,.,TGTGCCAGCAGCCGATTAACAGGGGATGAAAAACTGTTTTTT,CASSRLTGDEKLFF
.,TRBJ1-2,TRBV30,.,TGTGCCTGGAGTGAGGACGGGAGTAGAGGCTACACCTTC,CAWSEDGSRGYTF
.,TRBJ2-5,TRBV6-5,.,TGTGCCAGCAGTTACTCCCTAGTGGGGGCGGGGGAGACCCAGTACTTC,CASSYSLVGAGETQYF
.,TRBJ2-4,TRBV29-1,.,TGCAGCGTCACATATCGTCTCGCCAAAAACATTCAGTACTTC,CSVTYRLAKNIQYF
TRBD1,TRBJ2-1,TRBV6-2/TRBV6-3,.,TGTGCCAGCAGTGTGGACAGGGGGTACAGGAATGAGCAGTTCTTC,CASSVDRGYRNEQFF
TRBD1,TRBJ2-1,TRBV18,.,TGTGCCAGCTCACCGGGGACAGGTCACGAAGGGATGAATGAGCAGTTCTTC,CASSPGTGHEGMNEQFF
TRBD1,TRBJ2-2,TRBV10-3,.,TGTGCCATCATGGGGACAGGGCAAACCGGGGAGCTGTTTTTT,CAIMGTGQTGELFF
.,TRBJ1-5,TRBV6-1,.,TGTGCCAGCAGTGAAGAACATTATAGCAATCAGCCCCAGCATTTT,CASSEEHYSNQPQHF
.,TRBJ2-5,TRBV2,.,TGTGCCAGCACCCAACATACGGATGGGGAGACCCAGTACTTC,CASTQHTDGETQYF
.,TRBJ2-7,TRBV29-1,once,TGCAGCGTTAATCTGGGACCCTACGAGCAGTACTTC,CSVNLGPYEQYF
TRBD2,TRBJ2-1,TRBV4-1,.,TGCGCCAGCAGCCAAGATTCTTTGGGGGCAGGCGGGAGGAGTGAGCAGTTCTTC,CASSQDSLGAGGRSEQFF
.,TRBJ2-2,TRBV27,.,TGTGCCAGCAGTTTTTGGGACGGAACAACCGGGGAGCTGTTTTTT,CASSFWDGTTGELFF
TRBD2,TRBJ2-4,TRBV11-2,.,TGTGCCAGCAGCTTAGGGCCTAGCGGGGAAAACATTCAGTACTTC,CASSLGPSGENIQYF
TRBD1,TRBJ1-5,TRBV6-5,.,TGTGCCAGCAGTTCCCTGGGACAGGGAGGGAGACAGCCCCAGCATTTT,CASSSLGQGGRQPQHF
.,TRBJ1-1,TRBV28,.,TGTGCCAGCAGTCAGCGTGCGGGGAACACTGAAGCTTTCTTT,CASSQRAGNTEAFF
TRBD1,TRBJ1-1,TRBV7-2,.,TGTGCCAGCAGCTTAGCTAGGGGACAGGGCACTGAAGCTTTCTTT,CASSLARGQGTEAFF
.,TRBJ2-7,TRBV4-2,few,TGTGCCAGCAGCCAAGAGGCGGCGGCCGCCTACGAGCAGTACTTC,CASSQEAAAAYEQYF
TRBD2,TRBJ2-2,TRBV6-4,.,TGTGCCAGCAGTGTGGTAGCGGGAGATAGCACCGGGGAGCTGTTTTTT,CASSVVAGDSTGELFF
TRBD2,TRBJ2-1,TRBV19,once,TGTGCCAGTAGAAGGACTAGCGGGAGGGTCAATGAGCAGTTCTTC,CASRRTSGRVNEQFF
.,TRBJ1-2,TRBV18,.,TGTGCCAGCTCACCACCGTCCAGGGTTGGTTATGGCTACACCTTC,CASSPPSRVGYGYTF
.,TRBJ1-2,TRBV5-1,.,TGCGCCAGCAGCTTGGCGGGGAACTATGGCTACACCTTC,CASSLAGNYGYTF
TRBD2,TRBJ2-7,TRBV5-1,few,TGCGCCAGCAGCTTGGACCCGGGACTAGCCTACGAGCAGTACTTC,CASSLDPGLAYEQYF
.,TRBJ2-2,TRBV19,.,TGTGCCAGTAGTATAGATGGTCCCGGGGAGCTGTTTTTT,CASSIDGPGELFF
.,TRBJ2-5,TRBV20-1,.,TGCAGTGCTAGAGATCCGCCCTTCCAGTACTTC,CSARDPPFQYF
.,TRBJ1-1,TRBV7-9,.,TGTGCCAGCAGCTTACAGGGGAACACTGAAGCTTTCTTT,CASSLQGNTEAFF
.,TRBJ1-5,TRBV7-9,.,TGTGCCAGCAGCTTGGGACAAGGCGTCTCCGTTCAGCATTTT,CASSLGQGVSVQHF
.,TRBJ1-2,TRBV27,.,TGTGCCAGCAGTTCCGCAAATCGAGGGTCCTACACCTTC,CASSSANRGSYTF
.,TRBJ2-3,TRBV12-3/TRBV12-4,.,TGTGCCAGCAGTTTATCCGGAGATACGCAGTATTTT,CASSLSGDTQYF
TRBD2,TRBJ2-7,TRBV7-8,.,TGTGCCAGCAGCTCCCGGACTAGTCCCCCGGGGGAGCAGTACTTC,CASSSRTSPPGEQYF
TRBD1,TRBJ2-7,TRBV11-2,.,TGTGCCAGCAGCTTACGGGGAACAGGGGGCGATGAGCAGTACTTC,CASSLRGTGGDEQYF
.,TRBJ2-5,TRBV6-5,.,TGTGCCAGCATGGGCCATGATAAGACGCAAGAGACCCAGTACTTC,CASMGHDKTQETQYF
TRBD2,TRBJ2-7,TRBV5-4,.,TGTGCCAGCAGCTGGGGACTAGCGGGCGGGTCCTACGAGCAGTACTTC,CASSWGLAGGSYEQYF
.,TRBJ2-7,TRBV3-1/TRBV3-2,.,TGTGCCAGCAGCGCAACTCCTCAGGGGCGCGAGCAGTACTTC,CASSATPQGREQYF
TRBD2,TRBJ2-7,TRBV7-6,.,TGTGCCAGCAGCCCGTCGGGGGGGCTATTCTACGAGCAGTACTTC,CASSPSGGLFYEQYF
TRBD1,TRBJ2-1,TRBV28,.,TGTGCCAGTGGACAGGGGGCGCGAGGGGACCCCGCTGAGCAGTTCTTC,CASGQGARGDPAEQFF
.,TRBJ2-6,TRBV7-3,.,TGTGCCAGCAGCTCTCTTACCCCGGAGCTGCGGGGTGGGGCCAACGTCCTGACTTTC,CASSSLTPELRGGANVLTF
TRBD1,TRBJ1-1,TRBV18,.,TGTGCCAGCTCACCGCTACAGGGGTCTGAAGCTTTCTTT,CASSPLQGSEAFF
TRBD1,TRBJ2-6,TRBV18,.,TGTGCCAGCTCGCACGGTCCGGGACAGGGGGCGCGCGGGGCCAACGTCCTGACTTTC,CASSHGPGQGARGANVLTF
TRBD1,TRBJ1-5,TRBV5-6,.,TGTGCCAGCAGCTCGACTTTATCAACAGGGGGGCTTCAGCCCCAGCATTTT,CASSSTLSTGGLQPQHF
TRBD2,TRBJ2-7,TRBV19,once,TGTGCCAGTAGACCCGGACTAGCGAACTCCTACGAGCAGTACTTC,CASRPGLANSYEQYF
.,TRBJ2-1,TRBV4-3,.,TGCGCCAGCAGCCACCGGTCTGGGGGCAATGAGCAGTTCTTC,CASSHRSGGNEQFF
TRBD2,TRBJ2-2,TRBV12-5,once,TGTGCTAGTGGTTCGGGGACTATTTCCACCGGGGAGCTGTTTTTT,CASGSGTISTGELFF
TRBD1,TRBJ2-7,TRBV6-6,.,TGTGCCAGCAGTAGACAGGGCTACGAGCAGTACTTC,CASSRQGYEQYF
.,TRBJ2-1,TRBV9,.,TGTGCCAGCAGCGTAGGGGAAGTCCTCTCCTACAATGAGCAGTTCTTC,CASSVGEVLSYNEQFF